Below, 22 T cell receptor beta chains from the same sample are listed, as sequenced in a study of shared clonotypes between healthy human individuals. Sequenced by immunoSEQ multiplex PCR; TCRdb stores in-frame clones only, minus some. The sample lists approximately 2.1 million clones, 80% to 95% occurring once. The sample comprised naive CD4+ T cells from PBMCs. Subset here: CD45RA+ positively selected. All receptors derive from a man aged 18 to 35 in good health. Some clones in this sample may be carry-over from other donors' samples.

A remark on this clone: A junction end diverges from the germline sequence, so it may reflect a read error. V gene TRBV28 combines with J gene TRBJ1-5, with a possible D match to TRBD1 (6 bases). CDR3 length equals 10 residues. In germline, CDR1 is MDHEN, CDR2 SYDVKM. In DNA, the CDR3 is TGTGCCAGCAGTTTCCGACAGGACGCATTT. Encoded protein: CASSFRQDAF.

The V call is TRBV2, the J call TRBJ2-6; a weak D match, TRBD2 (6 bases). The CDR3 covers 16 residues. The V gene's germline CDR1 is SNHLY and CDR2 FYNNEI. V lost 7 bases to trimming and J lost 0 bases, with 13 bases between them. CDR3 in amino acids: CASKEGYSSGANVLTF. The CDR3 coding sequence is TGTGCCAGCAAGGAGGGATACTCCTCTGGGGCCAACGTCCTGACTTTC.

This chain links TRBV7-8 with TRBJ2-5, with 7 nucleotides matching TRBD1. From germline, CDR1 is SGHVS and CDR2 FQNEAQ. Trimming took 5 bases from V and 2 from J; bases not matched to a gene: 8. The CDR3 is made up of 15 amino acids. The CDR3 protein is CASSHRQGRQETQYF. DNA for the CDR3: TGTGCCAGCAGCCATCGACAGGGTAGGCAAGAGACCCAGTACTTC.

Comments on this clone: Other DNA sequences from this sample encode an identical CDR3 as well. The CDR3 sequence: CASSPLRTDTQYF. The CDR3 bases are TGTGCCAGCTCACCATTACGCACAGATACGCAGTATTTT. The rearrangement uses TRBV18 and TRBJ2-3, with D unclear. The CDR3 has 13 residues. V was cut by 2 bases and J by 1 base, with 4 bases left in between. CDR1 is KGHSH and CDR2 is LQKENI in the germline V gene.

The rearrangement uses TRBV19 and TRBJ2-5, with TRBD1 matching over 7 bases. The V segment lost 3 bases and the J segment 5 bases; nucleotides outside the gene matches: 12. The CDR3 contains 16 residues. The germline gives CDR1 LNHDA, CDR2 SQIVND (reference sequence). The CDR3 region is CASSILPFTGAETQYF. The DNA of the CDR3 is TGTGCCAGTAGTATTCTACCCTTCACAGGGGCTGAGACCCAGTACTTC.

The DNA for the CDR3 is TGTGCCAGCAGTTTATCGTTAGGTGTTAGCACAGATACGCAGTATTTT. This encodes CASSLSLGVSTDTQYF. This chain joins TRBV27 and TRBJ2-3, with D hard to call. Germline V gene sequence: CDR1 MNHEY, CDR2 SMNVEV (reference sequence). The CDR3 covers 16 residues. Between the trimmed V and J ends, which lost 0 bases and 0 bases, there was a span of 10 bases.

This clone was observed once. This specimen includes other DNA sequences encoding the same CDR3. V and J are TRBV27 and TRBJ2-7; TRBD2 matches at 7 bases. Germline V gives CDR1 MNHEY, CDR2 SMNVEV (reference sequence). The length of the CDR3 is 14 residues. Trimming removed 0 bases from V and 3 bases from J; junction bases left unmatched: 2. CDR3 in amino acids: CASSLSGGSYEQYF. The CDR3 bases are TGTGCCAGCAGTTTATCAGGCGGGAGCTACGAGCAGTACTTC.

The chain recombines TRBV19 with TRBJ1-5; weak D call: TRBD1 (6 bases). The CDR3 length is 16 residues. Deletions cut 5 bases from V and 4 bases from J, with 18 bases between. The germline V gene encodes CDR1 LNHDA and CDR2 SQIVND (reference sequence). The CDR3 DNA reads TGTGCCAGTAGTCCTTTACAGGGACGGGGTAATCAGCCCCAGCATTTT. Residues: CASSPLQGRGNQPQHF.

DNA for the CDR3: TGTGCCAGTAGTAGTTGGACAGGATCGGCCCAAGAGACCCAGTACTTC. Translating it yields CASSSWTGSAQETQYF. The chain is built from TRBV19 and TRBJ2-5, with 7 bases aligning to TRBD1. J was trimmed by 1 base and V by 4 bases; bases with no gene match: 9. The CDR3 is 16 residues long. Germline assignment: CDR1 LNHDA and CDR2 SQIVND (reference sequence).

The genes are TRBV7-3 and TRBJ2-2; D may match TRBD1 or TRBD2 (6 bases each). V lost 5 bases and J 5 bases, leaving 21 bases between the germline ends. The length of the CDR3 is 17 residues. Germline V lookup: CDR1 SGHTA, CDR2 FQGTGA. CDR3 sequence (DNA): TGTGCCAGCAGCCCCTTTGGGGGCGAGGCGGGGACCGGGGAGCTGTTTTTT. Residues: CASSPFGGEAGTGELFF.

The V gene is TRBV19, the J gene TRBJ2-3; D gene uncertain. CDR3 length equals 14 residues. Trimming left V 1 base short and J 7 bases short, with 12 bases between. Germline V CDR1 and CDR2: LNHDA, SQIVND (reference sequence). CDR3 bases: TGTGCCAGTAGTATAGCGGGCCGATTGAATACGCAGTATTTT. Residues: CASSIAGRLNTQYF.

This sequence joins TRBV7-3 and TRBJ2-3; D is perhaps TRBD2 (6 bases). Germline lookup yields CDR1 SGHTA and CDR2 FQGTGA. The CDR3 loop spans 16 amino acids. With 5 bases removed from V and 0 bases from J, the gap between germline ends came to 15 bases. The CDR3 DNA reads TGTGCCAGCAGCAGAATTGGCGGGACTAGCACAGATACGCAGTATTTT. Amino acids: CASSRIGGTSTDTQYF.

With regard to this clone: At one boundary the junction diverges from the germline segment, which might be a read error. The rearrangement links TRBV5-8 to TRBJ2-1; D possibly matches TRBD1 or TRBD2 (5 bases each). The CDR3 length is 17 residues. CDR1 is SGHTS, CDR2 YDEGEE, per germline. CDR3 amino acids: CASNLGTPGSPYNEQFF. CDR3 in DNA: TGTGCCAGCAACTTGGGGACCCCAGGGTCTCCCTACAATGAGCAGTTCTTC.

This clone was counted only a few times. The V and J genes are TRBV5-8 and TRBJ1-5; no clear D gene. Germline V gives CDR1 SGHTS, CDR2 YDEGEE. CDR3 length equals 15 residues. V was trimmed by 0 bases and J by 0 bases, leaving 7 bases between them. The CDR3, as DNA: TGTGCCAGCAGCTTGGTCCAATATAGCAATCAGCCCCAGCATTTT. Translation: CASSLVQYSNQPQHF.

Only one count was recorded for this clone. This chain uses TRBV19 with TRBJ1-5, with TRBD1 matching over 8 bases. Germline values: CDR1 LNHDA, CDR2 SQIVND (reference sequence). The CDR3 runs to 18 residues. Losses at the gene ends were 6 bases for V and 1 base for J; bases not matched to a gene: 14. The CDR3 region is CASSARDRRMRSNQPQHF. DNA for the CDR3: TGTGCCAGTAGCGCCCGGGACAGGAGGATGAGGAGCAATCAGCCCCAGCATTTT.

The V call is TRBV7-8, the J call TRBJ2-6; a weak D match, TRBD2 (7 bases). The CDR3 runs 16 residues. Germline assignment: CDR1 SGHVS and CDR2 FQNEAQ. With 6 bases removed from V and 4 bases from J, the gap between germline ends came to 16 bases. This chain's CDR3 is CASSPPGGAGANVLTF. CDR3 DNA: TGTGCCAGCAGTCCCCCGGGGGGCGCGGGGGCCAACGTCCTGACTTTC.

The gene calls are TRBV11-2 and TRBJ2-1, with D perhaps given as TRBD1 or TRBD2 (5 bases each). Germline V gives CDR1 SGHAT, CDR2 FQNNGV. This CDR3 has 16 residues. V was trimmed by 4 bases and J by 7 bases, leaving 20 bases between them. CDR3 loop: CASSSRPGPTWNEQFF. The CDR3 DNA is TGTGCCAGCAGCTCCCGGCCGGGACCCACCTGGAATGAGCAGTTCTTC.

The gene calls are TRBV9 and TRBJ1-1, with a tentative D call TRBD1 (6 bases). Between the trimmed V and J ends, which lost 0 bases and 10 bases, there was a span of 10 bases. CDR3 length: 12 amino acids. Germline V gene data show CDR1 as SGDLS and CDR2 as YYNGEE. Here the CDR3 reads CASSVAGGPAFF. CDR3 coding DNA: TGTGCCAGCAGCGTAGCGGGGGGGCCAGCTTTCTTT.

CDR3 nucleotide sequence: TGTGCCAGCAGCTTAGGGGCGACAGCACAAGAGACCCAGTACTTC. Its translation is CASSLGATAQETQYF. V usage is TRBV7-2 and J usage is TRBJ2-5; possibly TRBD1 for D (5 bases). This CDR3 has 15 amino acids. Germline V gene sequence: CDR1 SGHTA, CDR2 FQGNSA. V lost 1 base, J lost 2 bases, and 11 bases lay in between.

The table lists this clone with a count of one. The chain joins TRBV5-4 to TRBJ1-2; possibly TRBD1 for D (5 bases). The germline CDR1 and CDR2 sequences are SGHNT and YYREEE (reference sequence). V lost 4 bases and J 4 bases, leaving 14 bases between the germline ends. CDR3 length equals 14 residues. CDR3 nucleotides: TGTGCCAGCAGCCAAGGGGACGGAGCCTATGGCTACACCTTC. Protein: CASSQGDGAYGYTF.

V usage is TRBV5-1 and J usage is TRBJ2-7; D may match TRBD1 or TRBD2 (8 bases each). CDR3 size: 21 residues. Per the germline V gene, CDR1 is SGHRS and CDR2 is YFSETQ. V shed 3 bases and J shed 2 bases, with 33 bases lying between them. The CDR3 coding sequence is TGCGCCAGCAGCTCGCGCCCAAGGACAGGGCTCCGAGCGGGAGATCCCTACGAGCAGTACTTC. This gives the protein CASSSRPRTGLRAGDPYEQYF.

The chain's CDR3 is CASSQGLGAKQTNEKLFF. The DNA of the CDR3 is TGCGCCAGCAGCCAAGGGCTTGGGGCCAAGCAAACTAATGAAAAACTGTTTTTT. This chain joins TRBV4-3 and TRBJ1-4, with TRBD1 as a possible D gene (5 bases). The ends were cut back, 1 base at V and 1 base at J, with 16 bases in the middle. Germline CDR1 LGHNA, CDR2 YSLEER. The CDR3 spans 18 residues.